What follows are 26 T cell receptor beta chains derived from one specimen sequenced in a study of T-cell memory formation after mild COVID-19. TCRdb processed the 5' RACE reads anew with MiXCR; each CDR3 protein has one entry. Of 350,000 to 450,000 distinct CDR3 sequences listed, roughly 20% are singletons. The specimen was PBMCs or a T cell subset sorted from them (not recorded which). Receptors originate from an adult woman who had mild COVID-19 (a few samples of this study predate the infection). Cell type and time point are not known.

This clonotype has only a few counts. This chain links TRBV7-8 with TRBJ2-7; a possible D gene is TRBD2 (6 bases). V lost 5 bases to trimming and J lost 2 bases, with 10 bases between them. CDR1 is SGHVS, CDR2 FQNEAQ, per germline. The CDR3 length is 13 residues. The chain's CDR3 is CASSLRRAYEQYF. Written as DNA, the CDR3 is TGTGCCAGCAGCCTGAGGAGGGCCTACGAGCAGTACTTC.

This clonotype was picked up a small number of times. The chain combines TRBV7-2 with TRBJ2-3; TRBD1 or TRBD2 may be the D gene (6 bases each). The CDR3 is 16 amino acids. V was cut by 2 bases and J by 2 bases, with 14 bases left in between. Germline CDR1 reads SGHTA; CDR2 reads FQGNSA. CDR3 DNA sequence: TGTGCCAGCAGCTTACGTTACAGGGAGGTCACAGATACGCAGTATTTT. Translating it yields CASSLRYREVTDTQYF.

This clonotype was recorded at least ten times. This chain links TRBV2 with TRBJ2-3; D gene uncertain. The CDR3 is 11 amino acids. Germline CDR1 and CDR2: SNHLY and FYNNEI. V was trimmed by 7 bases and J by 2 bases, leaving 4 bases between them. The CDR3 coding sequence is TGTGCCAGCACCGTCACAGATACGCAGTATTTT. This sequence encodes CASTVTDTQYF.

This clonotype showed up just once. The chain joins TRBV11-2 to TRBJ2-2, with 8 bases identical to TRBD2. The V segment lost 3 bases and the J segment 5 bases; nucleotides outside the gene matches: 8. From germline, CDR1 is SGHAT and CDR2 FQNNGV. The CDR3 contains 16 residues. For the CDR3, the DNA is TGTGCCAGCAGCTTGAGGGTCCTAGCGGGTACCGGGGAGCTGTTTTTT. Amino acids: CASSLRVLAGTGELFF. The variable domain in full, with the rest retrieved from reference TRBV11-2 and TRBJ2-2, is EAGVAQSPRYKIIEKRQSVAFWCNPISGHATLYWYQQILGQGPKLLIQFQNNGVVDDSQLPKDRFSAERLKGVDSTLKIQPAKLEDSAVYLCASSLRVLAGTGELFFGEGSRLTVL.

This chain links TRBV7-9 with TRBJ2-7; D unclear. Germline CDR1 is SEHNR and CDR2 is FQNEAQ (reference sequence). The CDR3 totals 12 residues. V lost 3 bases and J lost 6, with 9 bases in between. The CDR3 bases are TGTGCCAGCAGCTTCTTACAGCGCGAGCAGTACTTC. Amino acids: CASSFLQREQYF.

This clonotype was seen a handful of times. The DNA for the CDR3 is TGCAGTGCTAGGTACAGGGAGACCTATAATTCACCCCTCCACTTT. Its protein is CSARYRETYNSPLHF. This sequence joins TRBV20-1 and TRBJ1-6; perhaps TRBD1 as D (6 bases). The V end lost 3 bases, the J end lost 2 bases, and 11 bases lay between the germline ends. The germline V gene has CDR1 DFQATT and CDR2 SNEGSKA (reference sequence). The CDR3 length is 15 residues.

This clonotype has just a few counts. The CDR3 here is CASSRGQGTAGELFF. DNA for the CDR3: TGTGCCAGCAGCCGAGGTCAGGGAACCGCCGGGGAGCTGTTTTTT. The chain uses TRBV11-2 and TRBJ2-2; TRBD1 is a possible D gene (5 bases). CDR1 is SGHAT and CDR2 is FQNNGV in the germline V gene. There are 15 residues in the CDR3. The V gene lost 5 bases and the J gene lost 6 bases, with 16 bases spanning the gap.

The V and J genes are TRBV10-3 and TRBJ1-1; TRBD1 might be the D (5 bases). The CDR3 sequence is 14 residues long. V gave up 0 bases and J gave up 4 bases, with 9 bases separating them. Germline V gene data show CDR1 as ENHRY and CDR2 as SYGVKD. CDR3 sequence reads: CAISESGTGTEAFF. The CDR3 DNA follows: TGTGCCATCAGTGAGTCGGGAACAGGCACTGAAGCTTTCTTT.

This clonotype has ten or more counts. The genes are TRBV29-1 and TRBJ2-7; TRBD1 might be the D (7 bases). CDR3 length: 13 residues. The germline V gene has CDR1 SQVTM and CDR2 ANQGSEA. The ends were cut back, 7 bases at V and 2 bases at J, with 15 bases in the middle. CDR3 DNA: TGCAGCGGCGGAGGGACAGAGACCTACGAGCAGTACTTC. This gives the protein CSGGGTETYEQYF.

This clonotype appeared a few times. The V gene is TRBV7-2, the J gene TRBJ2-5; 7 bases line up with TRBD2. Germline-derived CDR1 and CDR2 are SGHTA and FQGNSA. The CDR3 loop spans 15 amino acids. V lost 5 bases, J lost 1 base, and 7 bases stayed unmatched. In nucleotides, the CDR3 is TGTGCCAGCAGCAGGACTAGGGTAGCCCAAGAGACCCAGTACTTC. Residues: CASSRTRVAQETQYF.

The sample holds a few counts of this clonotype. This chain uses TRBV2 with TRBJ1-1, with 11 bases matching TRBD1. Germline CDR1 SNHLY, CDR2 FYNNEI. After removal of 8 bases from V and 5 bases from J, the junction contained 7 bases not matched to a gene. CDR3 length equals 14 residues. The CDR3 nucleotides read TGTGCCAGCCTCCCGGACAGGGGGCCGACTGAAGCTTTCTTT. Residues: CASLPDRGPTEAFF.

The chain employs TRBV29-1 and TRBJ1-2; tentatively, D is TRBD1 (5 bases). This CDR3 region has 15 residues. Germline values: CDR1 SQVTM, CDR2 ANQGSEA. Trimming removed 3 bases from V and 4 bases from J, with 18 bases in between. The CDR3 loop reads CSVDTSGPGRYGYTF. In nucleotides, the CDR3 is TGCAGCGTTGATACCTCCGGGCCAGGGCGCTATGGCTACACCTTC.

This clonotype was seen a single time. The J gene is TRBJ1-1, the V gene TRBV19; D may be TRBD1 (6 bases). The CDR3 covers 13 residues. V dropped 4 bases and J dropped 4 bases, with 10 bases sitting between them. The germline gives CDR1 LNHDA, CDR2 SQIVND (reference sequence). The CDR3 reads CASSKQGFTEAFF. Here the CDR3 DNA reads TGTGCCAGTAGTAAACAGGGATTCACTGAAGCTTTCTTT. Based on the CDR3 plus reference TRBV19 and TRBJ1-1, the full variable domain is DGGITQSPKYLFRKEGQNVTLSCEQNLNHDAMYWYRQDPGQGLRLIYYSQIVNDFQKGDIAEGYSVSREKKESFPLTVTSAQKNPTAFYLCASSKQGFTEAFFGQGTRLTVV.

This clonotype was observed a handful of times. The genes are TRBV4-1 and TRBJ2-1, with 11 bases identical to TRBD1. Germline-derived CDR1 and CDR2 are MGHRA and YSYEKL. The CDR3 is 15 residues long. Germline trimming cut 6 bases from V and 7 bases from J; bases unmatched to any gene: 8. The CDR3 DNA is TGCGCCAGCAGTCACGGACAGGGGGCGAGAAATGAGCAGTTCTTC. This encodes CASSHGQGARNEQFF.

V gene TRBV7-9 combines with J gene TRBJ2-4; D possibly corresponds to TRBD2 (5 bases). V lost 2 bases and J 1 base, leaving 6 bases between the germline ends. The CDR3 runs 14 residues. Per the germline V gene, CDR1 is SEHNR and CDR2 is FQNEAQ (reference sequence). The CDR3 DNA reads as TGTGCCAGCAGCTTAAGAGGGGCCAAAAACATTCAGTACTTC. Protein product: CASSLRGAKNIQYF. The full variable domain, completed using reference TRBV7-9 and TRBJ2-4, is DTGVSQNPRHKITKRGQNVTFRCDPISEHNRLYWYRQTLGQGPEFLTYFQNEAQLEKSRLLSDRFSAERPKGSFSTLEIQRTEQGDSAMYLCASSLRGAKNIQYFGAGTRLSVL.

The CDR3 sequence: CSAQEQGTTEAFF. The CDR3 nucleotides are TGCAGTGCCCAGGAGCAGGGGACCACTGAAGCTTTCTTT. This chain joins TRBV20-1 and TRBJ1-1, with D possibly matching TRBD1 (6 bases). This CDR3 has 13 residues. V was trimmed by 6 bases and J by 4 bases, leaving 15 bases between them. The V gene's germline CDR1 is DFQATT and CDR2 SNEGSKA (reference sequence).

This chain joins TRBV6-5 and TRBJ2-3; unclear D gene. The CDR3 covers 14 residues. Germline CDR1 reads MNHEY; CDR2 reads SVGAGI. V was pared by 0 bases and J by 5 bases, with 9 bases between. CDR3 nucleotide sequence: TGTGCCAGCAGTTACTCCCTGTTGGGAGATACGCAGTATTTT. It yields the protein CASSYSLLGDTQYF.

This clonotype was detected a few times. The chain carries TRBV11-3 and TRBJ2-7; D is possibly TRBD1 or TRBD2 (5 bases each). CDR3 length: 13 amino acids. Per germline, CDR1 SGHNT and CDR2 YENEEA. Trimming left V 3 bases short and J 4 bases short, with 10 bases between. The DNA for the CDR3 is TGTGCCAGCAGCTTTAGGGACCAGTACGAGCAGTACTTC. Its translation: CASSFRDQYEQYF.

This sequence joins TRBV12-3 or TRBV12-4 and TRBJ2-5; D not certain. Deletions cut 5 bases from V and 5 bases from J, with 18 bases between. The CDR3 extends over 15 amino acids. CDR3 loop: CASSPLSLRSETQYF. The CDR3 DNA reads as TGTGCCAGCAGTCCTCTGAGTCTGCGATCGGAGACCCAGTACTTC.

This chain uses TRBV20-1 with TRBJ1-6; the D gene is possibly TRBD1 (5 bases). The germline V gene has CDR1 DFQATT and CDR2 SNEGSKA (reference sequence). Trimming left V 4 bases short and J 9 bases short, with 13 bases between. The length of the CDR3 is 13 residues. CDR3 in amino acids: CSATVPGSSPLHF. As DNA, the CDR3 is TGCAGTGCTACGGTCCCAGGGAGTTCACCCCTCCACTTT.

This clonotype was observed a few times. The chain combines TRBV20-1 with TRBJ1-6; D unclear. The CDR3 is made up of 13 amino acids. CDR1 is DFQATT and CDR2 is SNEGSKA in the germline V gene (reference sequence). V gave up 1 base and J gave up 7 bases, with 8 bases separating them. The CDR3 DNA reads TGCAGTGCTAGAGGGGCGGAAAATTCACCCCTCCACTTT. It yields the protein CSARGAENSPLHF.

In this sample, this clonotype turned up many times. This chain joins TRBV7-9 and TRBJ2-1; TRBD2 matches 11 bases. Germline CDR1 reads SEHNR; CDR2 reads FQNEAQ (reference sequence). V was pared by 6 bases and J by 1 base, with 2 bases of the junction left unmatched. CDR3 length: 15 amino acids. CDR3 sequence (DNA): TGTGCCAGCAGACCTAGCGGGAGGTCCTACAATGAGCAGTTCTTC. As protein: CASRPSGRSYNEQFF.

The chain joins TRBV12-3 or TRBV12-4 to TRBJ1-1; TRBD1 might be the D (5 bases). V was cut by 8 bases and J by 4 bases, with 14 bases left in between. This CDR3 spans 13 amino acids. The CDR3 DNA is TGTGCCAGCCAGGGACGGGGGATCACTGAAGCTTTCTTT. Amino acid sequence: CASQGRGITEAFF.

The chain is built from TRBV6-1 and TRBJ2-7, with D uncertain. V shed 4 bases and J shed 2 bases, with 12 bases lying between them. Germline CDR1 MNHNS, CDR2 SASEGT. The CDR3 is made up of 14 amino acids. CDR3 bases: TGTGCCAGCAGTGTCTTGTTAGCCACCTACGAGCAGTACTTC. Protein: CASSVLLATYEQYF.

The chain recombines TRBV6-1 with TRBJ2-3; D is perhaps TRBD2 (5 bases). Trimming shortened V by 1 base and J by 7 bases, and 18 bases separated the two germline ends. The CDR3 consists of 16 residues. The germline gives CDR1 MNHNS, CDR2 SASEGT. CDR3 sequence reads: CASSEGRISALNTQYF. Here the CDR3 DNA reads TGTGCCAGCAGTGAAGGAAGGATTAGCGCCCTTAATACGCAGTATTTT.

This clonotype occurred a few times. The chain carries TRBV30 and TRBJ1-2, with 8 bases matching TRBD1. This CDR3 is built from 12 residues. Looked up from germline, CDR1 is GTSNPN and CDR2 is SVGIG (reference sequence). V dropped 1 base and J dropped 11; count of bases not matched to a gene: 6. Here the CDR3 reads CAWSAWTGRYTF. The CDR3 DNA is TGTGCCTGGAGTGCCTGGACAGGGAGATACACCTTC.